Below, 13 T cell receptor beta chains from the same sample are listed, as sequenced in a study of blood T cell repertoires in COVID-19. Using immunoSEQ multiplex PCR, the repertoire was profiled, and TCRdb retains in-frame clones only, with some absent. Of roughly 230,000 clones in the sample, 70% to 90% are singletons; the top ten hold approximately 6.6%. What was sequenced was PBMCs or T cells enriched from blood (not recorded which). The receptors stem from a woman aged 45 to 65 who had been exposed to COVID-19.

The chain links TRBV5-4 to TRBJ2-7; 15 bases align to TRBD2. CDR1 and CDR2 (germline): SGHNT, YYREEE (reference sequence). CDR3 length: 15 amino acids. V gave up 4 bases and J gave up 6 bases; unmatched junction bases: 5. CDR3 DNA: TGTGCCAGCAGCCCTCGGACTAGCGGGGGGGGCGAGCAGTACTTC. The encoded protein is CASSPRTSGGGEQYF.

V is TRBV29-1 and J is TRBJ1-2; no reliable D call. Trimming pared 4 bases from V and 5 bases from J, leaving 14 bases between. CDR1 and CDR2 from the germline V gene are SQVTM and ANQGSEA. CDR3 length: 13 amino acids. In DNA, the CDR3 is TGCAGCGTTGTGGAGGTATCCTCTTATGGCTACACCTTC. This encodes CSVVEVSSYGYTF. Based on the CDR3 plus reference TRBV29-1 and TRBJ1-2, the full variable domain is SAVISQKPSRDICQRGTSLTIQCQVDSQVTMMFWYRQQPGQSLTLIATANQGSEATYESGFVIDKFPISRPNLTFSTLTVSNMSPEDSSIYLCSVVEVSSYGYTFGSGTRLTVV.

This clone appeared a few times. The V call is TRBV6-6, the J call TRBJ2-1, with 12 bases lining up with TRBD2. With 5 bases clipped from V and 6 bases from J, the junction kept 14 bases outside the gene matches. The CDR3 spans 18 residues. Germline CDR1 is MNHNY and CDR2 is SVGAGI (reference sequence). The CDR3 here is CASSPPILAGGLGNEQFF. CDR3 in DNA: TGTGCCAGCAGTCCCCCAATCCTAGCGGGGGGGTTGGGCAATGAGCAGTTCTTC.

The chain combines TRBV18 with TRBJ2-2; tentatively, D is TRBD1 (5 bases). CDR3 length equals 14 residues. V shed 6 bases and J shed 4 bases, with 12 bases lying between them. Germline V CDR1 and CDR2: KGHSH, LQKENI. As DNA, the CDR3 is TGTGCCAGCTCCTCTCGACAGAGCACCGGGGAGCTGTTTTTT. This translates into CASSSRQSTGELFF.

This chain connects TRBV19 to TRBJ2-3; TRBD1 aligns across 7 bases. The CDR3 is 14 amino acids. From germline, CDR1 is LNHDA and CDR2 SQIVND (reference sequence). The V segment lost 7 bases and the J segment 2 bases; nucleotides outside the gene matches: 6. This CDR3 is CASNEGGLTDTQYF. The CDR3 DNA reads TGTGCCAGTAACGAAGGGGGCCTCACAGATACGCAGTATTTT.

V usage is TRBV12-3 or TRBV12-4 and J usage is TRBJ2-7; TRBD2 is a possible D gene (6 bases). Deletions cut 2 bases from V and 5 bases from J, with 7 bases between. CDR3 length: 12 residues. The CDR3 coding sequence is TGTGCCAGCAGTTTATGGGGGGACGAGCAGTACTTC. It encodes CASSLWGDEQYF.

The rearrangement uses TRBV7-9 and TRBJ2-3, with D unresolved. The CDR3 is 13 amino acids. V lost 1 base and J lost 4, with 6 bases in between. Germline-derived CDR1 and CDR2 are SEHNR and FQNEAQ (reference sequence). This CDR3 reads CASSLGGPDTQYF. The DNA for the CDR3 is TGTGCCAGCAGCTTAGGAGGTCCAGATACGCAGTATTTT.

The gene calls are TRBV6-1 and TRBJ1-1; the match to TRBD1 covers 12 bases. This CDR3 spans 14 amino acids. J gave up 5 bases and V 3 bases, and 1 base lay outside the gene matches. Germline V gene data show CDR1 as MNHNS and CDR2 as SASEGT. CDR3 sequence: CASSEGQGATEAFF. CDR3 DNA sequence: TGTGCCAGCAGTGAGGGACAGGGGGCGACTGAAGCTTTCTTT.

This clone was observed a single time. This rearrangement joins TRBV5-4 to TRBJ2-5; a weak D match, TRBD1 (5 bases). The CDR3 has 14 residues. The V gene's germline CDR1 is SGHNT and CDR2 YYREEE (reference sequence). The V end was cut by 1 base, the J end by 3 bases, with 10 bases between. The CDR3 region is CASSLRLTEETQYF. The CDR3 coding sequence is TGTGCCAGCAGCTTGCGATTGACAGAAGAGACCCAGTACTTC.

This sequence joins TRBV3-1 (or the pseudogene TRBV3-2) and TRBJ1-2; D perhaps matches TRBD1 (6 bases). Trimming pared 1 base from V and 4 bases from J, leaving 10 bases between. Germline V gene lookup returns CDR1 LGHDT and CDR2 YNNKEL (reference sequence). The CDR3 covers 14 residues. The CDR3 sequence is CASSQGNRVYGYTF. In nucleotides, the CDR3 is TGTGCCAGCAGCCAAGGTAACAGGGTCTATGGCTACACCTTC.

CDR3 residues: CASLPGGLRANTEAFF. The CDR3 region has the DNA TGTGCCAGCTTACCGGGGGGGCTGAGGGCGAACACTGAAGCTTTCTTT. This chain uses TRBV27 with TRBJ1-1; maybe TRBD1 (6 bases). The V end lost 8 bases, the J end lost 1 base, and 20 bases lay between the germline ends. Germline V gene sequence: CDR1 MNHEY, CDR2 SMNVEV (reference sequence). The CDR3 totals 16 residues.

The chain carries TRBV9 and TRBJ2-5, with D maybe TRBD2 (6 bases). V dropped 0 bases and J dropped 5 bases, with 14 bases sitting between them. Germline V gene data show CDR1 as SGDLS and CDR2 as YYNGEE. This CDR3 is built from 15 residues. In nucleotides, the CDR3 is TGTGCCAGCAGCGTAGTCGCGGGGAAGGAGGAGACCCAGTACTTC. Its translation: CASSVVAGKEETQYF.

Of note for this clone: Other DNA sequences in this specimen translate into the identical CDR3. The CDR3 loop reads CASSIGGRTDTQYF. CDR3 sequence (DNA): TGTGCCAGTAGTATCGGGGGGAGAACAGATACGCAGTATTTT. V gene TRBV19 combines with J gene TRBJ2-3; 7 positions agree with TRBD2. CDR3 length: 14 residues. Germline lookup yields CDR1 LNHDA and CDR2 SQIVND (reference sequence). V was pared by 3 bases and J by 3 bases, with 3 bases of the junction left unmatched.